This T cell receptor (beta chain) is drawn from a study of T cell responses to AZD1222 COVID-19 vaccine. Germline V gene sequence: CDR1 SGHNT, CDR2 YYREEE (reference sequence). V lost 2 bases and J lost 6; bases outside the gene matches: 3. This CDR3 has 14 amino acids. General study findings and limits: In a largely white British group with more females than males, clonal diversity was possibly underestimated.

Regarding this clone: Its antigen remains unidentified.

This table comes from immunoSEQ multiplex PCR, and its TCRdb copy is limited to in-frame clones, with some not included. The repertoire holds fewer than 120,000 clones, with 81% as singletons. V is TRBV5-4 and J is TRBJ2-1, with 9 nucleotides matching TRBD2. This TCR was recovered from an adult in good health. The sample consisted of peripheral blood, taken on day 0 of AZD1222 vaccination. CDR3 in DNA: TGTGCCAGCAGCTTTTCAGCGGGAGGCAATGAGCAGTTCTTC. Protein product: CASSFSAGGNEQFF.